This TCR beta chain stems from a study of blood T cell repertoires in COVID-19. Study summary: In each case, the material was cDNA or gDNA derived from T cells, B-cell-depleted T cells, or PBMCs.

This clone was counted a few times. Authors' data handling: Reference gene primer amplification gave estimated nucleated cell counts. This table comes from immunoSEQ multiplex PCR, and its TCRdb copy is limited to in-frame clones, with some not included. V, J and clone size are those of that table, while D and trimming were read from the DNA. The sample has under 250,000 clones, 80% seen once. This TCR derives from a woman in her 70s with acute or convalescent COVID-19. Material: peripheral blood.

DNA for the CDR3: TGTGCCAGCAGCTACCTGGGAGGAGAGACCCAGTACTTC. Amino acid sequence: CASSYLGGETQYF. The rearrangement joins TRBV11-2 to TRBJ2-5, with D perhaps matching TRBD2 (6 bases). Between the trimmed V and J ends, which lost 4 bases and 4 bases, there was a span of 10 bases. The V gene's germline CDR1 is SGHAT and CDR2 FQNNGV. The CDR3 runs to 13 residues.